The 26 T cell receptor beta chains below were found in one sample sequenced in a study of OX40 agonist ivuxolimab in advanced cancers. The repertoire was sequenced with immunoSEQ multiplex PCR; TCRdb's copy has only in-frame clones and lacks some. This sample has 57,000 or so clones, with about four fifths found just once. This specimen consisted of CD4+ or CD8+ T cells sorted from blood, obtained in a trial of the OX40 agonist ivuxolimab. These receptors came from an adult with an advanced solid tumor such as melanoma, head and neck, liver or kidney cancer.

The chain recombines TRBV5-1 with TRBJ1-4; 9 bases agree with TRBD1. The ends lost 4 bases at V and 5 bases at J; junction bases unmatched: 9. The germline V gene has CDR1 SGHRS and CDR2 YFSETQ. The CDR3 length is 16 residues. CDR3 region: CASSTSTGTGNEKLFF. The CDR3 coding sequence is TGCGCCAGCAGCACGTCGACCGGGACAGGGAATGAAAAACTGTTTTTT.

J is TRBJ2-3 and V is TRBV11-2; no firm D call. Germline V gene lookup returns CDR1 SGHAT and CDR2 FQNNGV. The CDR3 consists of 14 residues. Trimming shortened V by 1 base and J by 4 bases, and 9 bases separated the two germline ends. DNA of the CDR3: TGTGCCAGCAGCTTAGCTGCTGTCCCAGATACGCAGTATTTT. Translated, it gives CASSLAAVPDTQYF.

This chain links TRBV4-2 with TRBJ1-5; D is ambiguous. The germline gives CDR1 LGHNA, CDR2 YNFKEQ. Trimming pared 1 base from V and 2 bases from J, leaving 9 bases between. The CDR3 loop spans 15 amino acids. Here the CDR3 reads CASSQVTGGNQPQHF. The CDR3 region has the DNA TGTGCCAGCAGCCAAGTAACCGGGGGCAATCAGCCCCAGCATTTT.

The genes are TRBV13 and TRBJ1-5; 8 bases align to TRBD1. V lost 0 bases, J lost 7 bases, and 2 bases stayed unmatched. CDR1 and CDR2 (germline): PRHDT, FYEKMQ (reference sequence). The length of the CDR3 is 14 residues. The CDR3: CASSLGGTGQPQHF. The CDR3 DNA reads TGTGCCAGCAGCTTAGGTGGGACAGGACAGCCCCAGCATTTT.

CDR3 loop: CASSELAEYGYTF. CDR3 nucleotides: TGCGCCAGCAGTGAGCTGGCTGAGTATGGCTACACCTTC. The rearrangement uses TRBV10-2 and TRBJ1-2; D not resolved. Germline V gene lookup returns CDR1 WSHSY and CDR2 SAAADI. V lost 2 bases and J lost 5, with 9 bases in between. This CDR3 spans 13 amino acids.

J is TRBJ2-1 and V is TRBV27; weak D call: TRBD1 (8 bases). CDR1 and CDR2 from the germline V gene are MNHEY and SMNVEV (reference sequence). Trimming removed 6 bases at V and 5 bases at J, with 14 bases between. The CDR3 has 14 residues. Here the CDR3 DNA reads TGTGCCAGCAGCAACAGGGGGGGAGACAATGAGCAGTTCTTC. Translating gives CASSNRGGDNEQFF.

The rearrangement links TRBV30 to TRBJ1-2, with D uncertain. The CDR3 sequence is 12 residues long. CDR1 is GTSNPN, CDR2 SVGIG, per germline (reference sequence). With 6 bases removed from V and 4 bases from J, the gap between germline ends came to 12 bases. The CDR3 spells CACEMDFYGYTF. In DNA form, the CDR3 reads TGTGCCTGCGAAATGGACTTCTATGGCTACACCTTC.

The rearrangement links TRBV18 to TRBJ2-1; D unclear. Per the germline V gene, CDR1 is KGHSH and CDR2 is LQKENI. V lost 3 bases to trimming and J lost 6 bases, with 6 bases between them. This CDR3 comprises 12 residues. The CDR3 loop reads CASSPRANEQFF. Written as DNA, the CDR3 is TGTGCCAGCTCACCGAGAGCCAATGAGCAGTTCTTC.

CDR3 in DNA: TGTGCCTGGAGTGTAATCGGGGGGGGGCGAGAGACCCAGTACTTC. Its translation: CAWSVIGGGRETQYF. The chain combines TRBV30 with TRBJ2-5, with TRBD2 matching 8 bases. V was pared by 0 bases and J by 4 bases, with 7 bases of the junction left unmatched. Germline V gives CDR1 GTSNPN, CDR2 SVGIG (reference sequence). This CDR3 spans 15 amino acids.

The rearrangement links TRBV6-6 to TRBJ1-2; D remains ambiguous. CDR1 and CDR2 (germline): MNHNY, SVGAGI (reference sequence). CDR3 length: 14 residues. V lost 2 bases, J lost 3 bases, and 10 bases lay in between. The CDR3 loop reads CASSYAALDYGYTF. The CDR3 DNA reads TGTGCCAGCAGTTACGCAGCGTTGGACTATGGCTACACCTTC.

This clone was seen only once. This rearrangement joins TRBV11-2 to TRBJ2-5; D gene ambiguous. Between the trimmed V and J ends, which lost 1 base and 1 base, there was a span of 4 bases. This CDR3 has 13 amino acids. Germline V CDR1 and CDR2: SGHAT, FQNNGV. CDR3 sequence: CASSLGVQETQYF. CDR3 bases: TGTGCCAGCAGCTTAGGGGTCCAAGAGACCCAGTACTTC.

The chain recombines TRBV4-3 with TRBJ1-4; maybe TRBD1 (5 bases). CDR1 and CDR2 from the germline V gene are LGHNA and YSLEER. The germline V and J ends were trimmed by 4 bases and 0 bases, with 15 bases remaining between them. The CDR3 has 17 amino acids. The CDR3 is CASSPHPGLATNEKLFF. DNA of the CDR3: TGCGCCAGCAGCCCTCATCCGGGACTCGCAACTAATGAAAAACTGTTTTTT.

The gene calls are TRBV6-5 and TRBJ1-1, with D maybe TRBD1 (5 bases). There are 14 residues in the CDR3. The V end lost 0 bases, the J end lost 3 bases, and 8 bases lay between the germline ends. CDR1 is MNHEY, CDR2 SVGAGI, per germline. CDR3 DNA: TGTGCCAGCAGTTACTCGTGGGGGGACACTGAAGCTTTCTTT. It specifies CASSYSWGDTEAFF.

On this clone itself: An end of the junction does not agree with germline; a read error may underlie this. The chain carries TRBV11-3 and TRBJ2-3; no definite D call. The CDR3 contains 14 residues. Germline-derived CDR1 and CDR2 are SGHNT and YENEEA. The CDR3 nucleotides are TGTGCCAGCAGCCTAGACTCTAGCACAGATACGCAGTATTTT. Translating gives CASSLDSSTDTQYF.

V usage is TRBV29-1 and J usage is TRBJ2-7, with D hard to call. In germline, CDR1 is SQVTM, CDR2 ANQGSEA. V was pared by 7 bases and J by 3 bases, with 16 bases between. The CDR3 contains 13 residues. The CDR3 bases are TGCAGCGGGGGTGGTGGAGAAGTCTACGAGCAGTACTTC. Protein product: CSGGGGEVYEQYF.

The rearrangement links TRBV30 to TRBJ1-1; D might be TRBD1 (6 bases). The V gene lost 2 bases and the J gene lost 3 bases, with 10 bases spanning the gap. Germline-derived CDR1 and CDR2 are GTSNPN and SVGIG (reference sequence). CDR3 length: 13 residues. The CDR3, as DNA: TGTGCCTGGAGTAAAGGGGGGGACACTGAAGCTTTCTTT. Protein product: CAWSKGGDTEAFF. Drawing the rest from reference TRBV30 and TRBJ1-1, the complete variable domain is SQTIHQWPATLVQPVGSPLSLECTVEGTSNPNLYWYRQAAGRGLQLLFYSVGIGQISSEVPQNLSASRPQDRQFILSSKKLLLSDSGFYLCAWSKGGDTEAFFGQGTRLTVV.

The chain is built from TRBV4-2 and TRBJ2-5; a weak D match, TRBD1 (5 bases). CDR1 and CDR2 from the germline V gene are LGHNA and YNFKEQ. CDR3 length: 14 residues. Between the trimmed V and J ends, which lost 1 base and 4 bases, there was a span of 10 bases. CDR3: CASSQGVQGETQYF. CDR3 nucleotide sequence: TGTGCCAGCAGCCAAGGAGTTCAGGGAGAGACCCAGTACTTC.

This chain joins TRBV28 and TRBJ1-3; D is perhaps TRBD1 (5 bases). The CDR3 contains 13 residues. Trimming shortened V by 3 bases and J by 8 bases, and 11 bases separated the two germline ends. The V gene's germline CDR1 is MDHEN and CDR2 SYDVKM. CDR3 nucleotides: TGTGCCAGCAGTTTGAGGGGAGGGTACACCATATATTTT. Amino acids: CASSLRGGYTIYF.

The chain joins TRBV7-9 to TRBJ2-7; D may match TRBD1 or TRBD2 (5 bases each). V was shortened by 5 bases and J by 0 bases, with 11 bases between the two germline ends. The CDR3 extends over 14 amino acids. Looked up from germline, CDR1 is SEHNR and CDR2 is FQNEAQ (reference sequence). The CDR3 coding sequence is TGTGCCAGCAGCAAGGGGACGCGCTCCTACGAGCAGTACTTC. Its translation: CASSKGTRSYEQYF.

The chain combines TRBV6-4 with TRBJ1-2, with 11 bases lining up with TRBD1. Trimming at V came to 2 bases and at J to 6 bases, leaving 8 bases not matched to a gene. Germline assignment: CDR1 MRHNA and CDR2 SNTAGT. The CDR3 sequence is 16 residues long. CDR3 region: CASSDTGTGGRHGYTF. In DNA form, the CDR3 reads TGTGCCAGCAGTGACACCGGGACAGGGGGAAGACATGGCTACACCTTC.

CDR3 in amino acids: CASSEGRGIYEQYF. In DNA form, the CDR3 reads TGTGCCAGCTCGGAGGGCAGGGGGATCTACGAGCAGTACTTC. The rearrangement uses TRBV2 and TRBJ2-7, with D perhaps matching TRBD1 (7 bases). The CDR3 is 14 residues long. CDR1 and CDR2 from the germline V gene are SNHLY and FYNNEI. Trimming took off 8 bases at V and 3 bases at J, with 17 bases between the two ends.

The V gene is TRBV10-3, the J gene TRBJ1-5; the D gene is possibly TRBD1 (6 bases). The ends were cut back, 7 bases at V and 6 bases at J, with 16 bases in the middle. The CDR3 spans 14 residues. Germline lookup yields CDR1 ENHRY and CDR2 SYGVKD. DNA of the CDR3: TGTGCCATCAAAACCCCAGGGGATGGTCAGCCCCAGCATTTT. Translation: CAIKTPGDGQPQHF.

The genes are TRBV9 and TRBJ2-1; TRBD2 matches at 15 bases. Unmatched junction bases numbered 12, after V lost 4 bases and J lost 4 bases. This CDR3 spans 19 amino acids. CDR1 and CDR2 (germline): SGDLS, YYNGEE. CDR3 coding DNA: TGTGCCAGCAGCCCCCCCGACGGGACTAGCGGGGGGACATACAATGAGCAGTTCTTC. Translated: CASSPPDGTSGGTYNEQFF.

J is TRBJ2-7 and V is TRBV5-1; weak D call: TRBD2 (7 bases). Germline-derived CDR1 and CDR2 are SGHRS and YFSETQ. V was cut by 0 bases and J by 3 bases, with 13 bases left in between. This CDR3 is 15 amino acids long. The CDR3 protein is CASSLGAGAHYEQYF. For the CDR3, the DNA is TGCGCCAGCAGCTTGGGGGCGGGGGCTCACTACGAGCAGTACTTC.

This rearrangement joins TRBV2 to TRBJ1-1; D is unclear. The CDR3 sequence is 13 residues long. The germline V gene has CDR1 SNHLY and CDR2 FYNNEI. V lost 4 bases and J lost 6, with 12 bases in between. The CDR3: CASSVRRGAEAFF. The CDR3 DNA sequence: TGTGCCAGCAGTGTTAGGCGCGGCGCTGAAGCTTTCTTT.

V is TRBV7-3 and J is TRBJ1-3; weak D call: TRBD1 (5 bases). This CDR3 region has 16 residues. Trimming took 5 bases from V and 0 from J, leaving 14 bases between them. CDR1 SGHTA and CDR2 FQGTGA come from the germline V gene. This CDR3 reads CASSLVGGSSGNTIYF. The CDR3, as DNA: TGTGCCAGCAGCCTAGTCGGGGGTAGCTCTGGAAACACCATATATTTT.